This T cell receptor (beta chain) is drawn from a study of shared clonotypes between healthy human individuals. Looking at the study overall: There were three CD4 naive, three CD4 memory, two CD8 naive and one CD8 memory plates per donor. The study's findings and limits: Clonotypes which were not shared had lower generation probabilities than clonotypes that all four donors shared. Naive CD4 clonotypes were shared across several donors at about 5%.

The assay was carried out at the deep level. Data came from immunoSEQ multiplex PCR; TCRdb stores just in-frame clones and leaves some out. The sample holds roughly 2.6 million clones; roughly nine tenths are singletons and the top ten take roughly 0.13%. Points on this clone: Antigen: not known.

The TCR comes from a man between 18 and 35 years old in good health. Input material: naive CD4+ T cells sorted from blood. Stated subset: CD45RA+ positively selected.

The CDR3 spells CASSFQGQMNTEAFF. In nucleotides, the CDR3 is TGTGCCAGCAGTTTCCAAGGACAAATGAACACTGAAGCTTTCTTT. The V call is TRBV2, the J call TRBJ1-1; D is perhaps TRBD1 (5 bases). This CDR3 spans 15 amino acids. Trimming removed 5 bases from V and 0 bases from J, with 13 bases in between. Germline V gene sequence: CDR1 SNHLY, CDR2 FYNNEI.